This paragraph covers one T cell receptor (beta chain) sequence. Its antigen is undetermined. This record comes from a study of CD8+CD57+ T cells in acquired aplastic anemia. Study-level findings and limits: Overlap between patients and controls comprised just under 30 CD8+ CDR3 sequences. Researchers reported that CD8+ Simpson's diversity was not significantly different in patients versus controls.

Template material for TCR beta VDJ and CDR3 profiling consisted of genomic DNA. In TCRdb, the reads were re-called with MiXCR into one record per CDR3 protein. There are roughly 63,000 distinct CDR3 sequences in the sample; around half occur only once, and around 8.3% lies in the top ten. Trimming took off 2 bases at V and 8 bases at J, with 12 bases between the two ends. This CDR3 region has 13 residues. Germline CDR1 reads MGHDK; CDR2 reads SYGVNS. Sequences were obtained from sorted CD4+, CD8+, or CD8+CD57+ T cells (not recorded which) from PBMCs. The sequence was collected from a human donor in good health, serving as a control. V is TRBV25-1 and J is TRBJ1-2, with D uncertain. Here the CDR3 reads CASSEGDFGGYTF. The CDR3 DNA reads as TGTGCCAGCAGTGAAGGGGATTTCGGCGGCTACACCTTC.